This record concerns one T cell receptor (beta chain) sequence. There is no known antigen for this receptor. Base-call qualities are not available, and no considerably larger clone is one nucleotide away. Taken from the germline V gene, the CDR1 and CDR2 loops are MRHNA and SNTAGT. Trimmed from V: 3 bases; trimmed from J: 3 bases; junction bases lacking a gene match: 0. The CDR3 runs 15 amino acids, cysteine and phenylalanine included. The read is trimmed to its CDR3 DNA, 45 bases read in frame from base 1. The record originates from a study of CD8 T cells in Susac syndrome (dated by TCRdb to between 2019 and 2020). Regarding the complete study: Whether CD8+ T cell activation and differentiation in Susac syndrome was antigen driven was tested using repertoire sequencing. The study compared CD8+ T cell repertoire clonality among roughly eleven healthy donors, around 14 Susac syndrome patients and roughly 16 multiple sclerosis patients. General findings and caveats noted by the study authors: The number of individuals in the TCR sequencing and HLA analysis was acknowledged as relatively small.

RNA was extracted using the RNeasy kit, and roughly 0.45 to 1 microgram was reverse transcribed with random hexamers. The immunoSEQ multiplex PCR assay, covering 54 Vbeta and 13 Jbeta segments, was used to amplify TCR beta CDR3 regions. PCR amplification bias was corrected by using a synthetic template baseline for primer optimization and computational correction. In the paper's pipeline: Only productive sequences were kept, with reads annotated to V, D and J genes according to IMGT and analyzed in immunoSEQ Analyzer. To calculate clonality, Shannon entropy was normalized by log2 of the number of productive unique sequences and then subtracted from one. For each patient and control, public and private clones were evaluated among the 100 most prevalent clones. Clones were defined as Susac-specific if absent from the healthy and MS cohorts, from some 1,000 published viral clones and from other ImmuneACCESS disease sequences. The public sequencing data were trimmed at Q25 with fastp and processed into clonotypes with MiXCR by TCRdb, which kept only in-frame beta chains. All rows with the same CDR3 protein become a single entry with the most common DNA and genes. The V and J calls follow TCRdb's processing rather than the paper's. In all, the sample holds about 440,000 distinct CDR3 sequences, and roughly 85% of those were seen once. The ten largest clones take up about 0.12% of the sample.

High-throughput TCR beta sequencing profiled peripheral blood CD8+ and CD4+ T cells from healthy donors, Susac syndrome patients and multiple sclerosis patients. Treatment-naive patients with stable or active relapsing-remitting disease fulfilling revised McDonald criteria were used as multiple sclerosis controls. Bulk CD8+ and CD4+ T cells were purified magnetically by negative isolation, whereas CD8+ TEMRA cells were enriched by FACS. Blood was collected in EDTA tubes and processed within 24 hours, with PBMCs isolated through density gradient centrifugation. PBMCs intended for TCR sequencing were cryopreserved in liquid nitrogen and thawed later in a water bath at 37 degrees C. A purity of at least 90% was achieved for sorted or isolated CD4+, CD8+ and CD8+ TEMRA cells.

The sequenced sample was CD8+ T cells from PBMCs. The receptor comes from a human donor with multiple sclerosis. The chain was built from TRBV6-4 and TRBJ2-1, with TRBD2 matching 12 junction bases. The DNA reads as follows: TGTGCCAGCAGTGAGACTAGCGGGGGCTACAATGAGCAGTTCTTC. It is translated as CASSETSGGYNEQFF.